These 32 T cell receptor beta chains share one sample of origin, sequenced in a study of identifying expanded T cells in peripheral blood. Only in-frame clones appear in the TCRdb table, and some are missing; sequencing was by immunoSEQ multiplex PCR. In the table there are about 130,000 clones, approximately 86% of which are singletons. What was sequenced was blood. The receptors were gathered from a person aged 18-69 years in good health.

Details on this clone: Being one base from a much bigger clone, this may be a read error. The chain carries TRBV10-3 and TRBJ1-1, with D unresolved. CDR3 length: 12 amino acids. V lost 4 bases and J 1 base, leaving 4 bases between the germline ends. CDR1 is ENHRY and CDR2 is SYGVKD in the germline V gene. The CDR3 DNA sequence: TGTGCCATCAGTGCTGCGAACACTGAAGCTTTCTTT. It translates to CAISAANTEAFF.

The V and J genes are TRBV5-5 and TRBJ1-4, with a weak D call TRBD1 (6 bases). V was shortened by 0 bases and J by 0 bases, with 12 bases between the two germline ends. Germline lookup yields CDR1 SGHKS and CDR2 YYEKEE (reference sequence). The CDR3 is 17 residues long. DNA of the CDR3: TGTGCCAGCAGCTTGGAAGGGACACCTCCAACTAATGAAAAACTGTTTTTT. Its protein product is CASSLEGTPPTNEKLFF.

The chain uses TRBV5-4 and TRBJ1-4, with a possible D match to TRBD1 (6 bases). V lost 3 bases and J lost 8, with 17 bases in between. This CDR3 is built from 15 residues. Germline V gene sequence: CDR1 SGHNT, CDR2 YYREEE (reference sequence). CDR3 loop: CASSSTQGRTEKLFF. Written as DNA, the CDR3 is TGTGCCAGCAGCTCAACACAGGGAAGGACCGAAAAACTGTTTTTT.

V gene TRBV19 combines with J gene TRBJ1-3; a weak D match, TRBD1 (5 bases). This CDR3 contains 13 residues. V gave up 6 bases and J gave up 1 base, with 7 bases separating them. The germline V gene encodes CDR1 LNHDA and CDR2 SQIVND (reference sequence). CDR3 residues: CASSRDSGNTIYF. DNA of the CDR3: TGTGCCAGTAGCAGGGATTCTGGAAACACCATATATTTT.

V is TRBV7-3 and J is TRBJ2-1; 7 nucleotides match TRBD2. The CDR3 has 15 amino acids. Germline V gene data show CDR1 as SGHTA and CDR2 as FQGTGA. The V gene end was trimmed by 0 bases and the J gene end by 7 bases; junction bases not matched to a gene: 6. CDR3 in amino acids: CASSLTGEGRNEQFF. The DNA of the CDR3 is TGTGCCAGCAGCTTAACCGGGGAGGGGCGGAATGAGCAGTTCTTC. Combining the CDR3 with reference TRBV7-3 and TRBJ2-1 gives the whole variable domain GAGVSQTPSNKVTEKGKYVELRCDPISGHTALYWYRQSLGQGPEFLIYFQGTGAADDSGLPNDRFFAVRPEGSVSTLKIQRTERGDSAVYLCASSLTGEGRNEQFFGPGTRLTVL.

The chain combines TRBV5-8 with TRBJ1-2; 7 positions match TRBD1. CDR3 size: 17 residues. Germline V CDR1 and CDR2: SGHTS, YDEGEE. With 0 bases clipped from V and 8 bases from J, the junction kept 16 bases outside the gene matches. The CDR3 region has the DNA TGTGCCAGCAGCTTGGGCGGGGACAGCCTGGGTAGTGGCGGCTACACCTTC. It encodes CASSLGGDSLGSGGYTF. Full variable domain (missing parts from reference TRBV5-8 and TRBJ1-2): EAGVTQSPTHLIKTRGQQATLRCSPISGHTSVYWYQQALGLGLQFLLWYDEGEERNRGNFPPRFSGRQFPNYSSELNVNALELEDSALYLCASSLGGDSLGSGGYTFGSGTRLTVV.

The gene calls are TRBV9 and TRBJ2-2, with TRBD2 identical over 15 bases. From germline, CDR1 is SGDLS and CDR2 YYNGEE. This CDR3 contains 16 residues. Trimming at V came to 3 bases and at J to 5 bases, leaving 2 bases not matched to a gene. CDR3 residues: CASSAGLAGGTGELFF. The DNA for the CDR3 is TGTGCCAGCAGCGCGGGACTAGCGGGAGGAACCGGGGAGCTGTTTTTT.

The rearrangement uses TRBV7-6 and TRBJ2-7; 14 bases fit TRBD2. J was trimmed by 4 bases and V by 5 bases; bases with no gene match: 25. Germline-derived CDR1 and CDR2 are SGHVS and FNYEAQ. The CDR3 consists of 22 residues. The CDR3 nucleotides read TGTGCCAGCAGCCCTCAACCCGCCACCGCCGGGACTAGCGGGAGTATTGGTTACGAGCAGTACTTC. Translated, it gives CASSPQPATAGTSGSIGYEQYF.

This chain uses TRBV11-2 with TRBJ1-4; 9 bases map to TRBD1. V lost 5 bases to trimming and J lost 1 base; unmatched junction nucleotides: 2. CDR1 and CDR2 from the germline V gene are SGHAT and FQNNGV. CDR3 length: 15 amino acids. The CDR3: CASSMGQGTNEKLFF. For the CDR3, the DNA is TGTGCCAGCAGCATGGGACAGGGAACTAATGAAAAACTGTTTTTT. The variable domain in full, completed from reference TRBV11-2 and TRBJ1-4, reads EAGVAQSPRYKIIEKRQSVAFWCNPISGHATLYWYQQILGQGPKLLIQFQNNGVVDDSQLPKDRFSAERLKGVDSTLKIQPAKLEDSAVYLCASSMGQGTNEKLFFGSGTQLSVL.

The chain carries TRBV19 and TRBJ1-4; D ambiguous. There are 14 residues in the CDR3. Trimming took off 8 bases at V and 4 bases at J, with 14 bases between the two ends. Germline V gene data show CDR1 as LNHDA and CDR2 as SQIVND (reference sequence). CDR3 in DNA: TGTGCCAGTGCGGGGTCTGCTCTTAATGAAAAACTGTTTTTT. Translation: CASAGSALNEKLFF. Complete variable domain (other parts from reference TRBV19 and TRBJ1-4): DGGITQSPKYLFRKEGQNVTLSCEQNLNHDAMYWYRQDPGQGLRLIYYSQIVNDFQKGDIAEGYSVSREKKESFPLTVTSAQKNPTAFYLCASAGSALNEKLFFGSGTQLSVL.

The rearrangement joins TRBV6-6 to TRBJ1-2; a possible D gene is TRBD1 (5 bases). Trimming took off 8 bases at V and 6 bases at J, with 22 bases between the two ends. Germline-derived CDR1 and CDR2 are MNHNY and SVGAGI (reference sequence). This CDR3 contains 15 residues. The CDR3 is CASGDQGVISDGYTF. DNA for the CDR3: TGTGCCAGCGGGGATCAGGGTGTAATAAGCGATGGCTACACCTTC.

The CDR3 DNA follows: TGCGCCAGCAGCTTTTCCGGGACTAGCGGGGCCAAAAACATTCAGTACTTC. Encoded protein: CASSFSGTSGAKNIQYF. This sequence joins TRBV5-1 and TRBJ2-4; 12 bases are shared with TRBD2. V dropped 2 bases and J dropped 1; count of bases not matched to a gene: 4. The CDR3 runs to 17 residues. Germline CDR1 reads SGHRS; CDR2 reads YFSETQ. Full variable domain (outside the CDR3, taken from reference TRBV5-1 and TRBJ2-4): KAGVTQTPRYLIKTRGQQVTLSCSPISGHRSVSWYQQTPGQGLQFLFEYFSETQRNKGNFPGRFSGRQFSNSRSEMNVSTLELGDSALYLCASSFSGTSGAKNIQYFGAGTRLSVL.

The rearrangement uses TRBV18 and TRBJ2-5; D is uncertain. The CDR3 covers 14 residues. V lost 0 bases to trimming and J lost 4 bases, with 9 bases between them. The V gene's germline CDR1 is KGHSH and CDR2 LQKENI. This CDR3 is CASSPPLGAETQYF. The CDR3 region has the DNA TGTGCCAGCTCACCACCGTTGGGCGCAGAGACCCAGTACTTC.

V gene TRBV5-8 combines with J gene TRBJ2-1, with a possible D match to TRBD1 (6 bases). Germline values: CDR1 SGHTS, CDR2 YDEGEE. The CDR3 has 15 residues. V lost 5 bases, J lost 0 bases, and 12 bases lay in between. The DNA of the CDR3 is TGTGCCAGCAGTGTGACAGGCCGCTCCTACAATGAGCAGTTCTTC. Protein: CASSVTGRSYNEQFF.

J is TRBJ2-7 and V is TRBV4-1; TRBD2 might be the D (5 bases). The germline V gene encodes CDR1 MGHRA and CDR2 YSYEKL. The CDR3 is 13 residues long. Trimming pared 3 bases from V and 7 bases from J, leaving 13 bases between. CDR3 in DNA: TGCGCCAGCAGCCAGCCTCTAGCCGGGGAGCAGTACTTC. This gives the protein CASSQPLAGEQYF.

The chain combines TRBV18 with TRBJ2-2, with D hard to call. CDR1 is KGHSH, CDR2 LQKENI, per germline. CDR3 length equals 14 residues. V was pared by 0 bases and J by 4 bases, with 6 bases between. The CDR3 spells CASSPPGGTGELFF. DNA for the CDR3: TGTGCCAGCTCACCACCTGGCGGCACCGGGGAGCTGTTTTTT.

The chain carries TRBV5-6 and TRBJ1-4, with D possibly matching TRBD1 (5 bases). This CDR3 spans 14 amino acids. Trimming removed 4 bases from V and 2 bases from J, with 9 bases in between. The germline V gene has CDR1 SGHDT and CDR2 YYEEEE. The CDR3 reads CASSLTATNEKLFF. CDR3 sequence (DNA): TGTGCCAGCAGCCTGACAGCCACTAATGAAAAACTGTTTTTT.

The genes are TRBV4-3 and TRBJ1-3; 8 nucleotides line up with TRBD1. The CDR3 loop spans 14 amino acids. V lost 3 bases to trimming and J lost 8 bases; unmatched junction nucleotides: 6. Germline lookup yields CDR1 LGHNA and CDR2 YSLEER. For the CDR3, the DNA is TGCGCCAGCAGCCAGGAAGACAGGGGTTACACCATATATTTT. Translating it yields CASSQEDRGYTIYF.

This chain joins TRBV5-6 and TRBJ2-7; D gene uncertain. The length of the CDR3 is 13 residues. Deletions cut 7 bases from V and 1 base from J, with 12 bases between. Per the germline V gene, CDR1 is SGHDT and CDR2 is YYEEEE. CDR3 nucleotides: TGTGCCAGCCCCTGGGAAGAATCCTACGAGCAGTACTTC. Amino acids: CASPWEESYEQYF.

The chain joins TRBV25-1 to TRBJ1-5; a weak D match, TRBD1 (5 bases). The ends were cut back, 3 bases at V and 7 bases at J, with 10 bases in the middle. Per the germline V gene, CDR1 is MGHDK and CDR2 is SYGVNS. The CDR3 covers 13 residues. The CDR3 region has the DNA TGTGCCAGCAGTGACAGGGAGTCACAGCCCCAGCATTTT. Protein product: CASSDRESQPQHF.

The chain recombines TRBV7-2 with TRBJ1-2; D is perhaps TRBD1 (6 bases). The CDR3 totals 15 residues. Trimming took 1 base from V and 3 from J, leaving 12 bases between them. Germline values: CDR1 SGHTA, CDR2 FQGNSA. The CDR3 DNA follows: TGTGCCAGCAGCTTAGTGCTGACAGGTTACTATGGCTACACCTTC. Residues: CASSLVLTGYYGYTF.

The chain combines TRBV5-1 with TRBJ2-1; TRBD2 matches 7 bases. Per germline, CDR1 SGHRS and CDR2 YFSETQ. V was clipped by 0 bases and J by 10 bases; unmatched bases: 10. The CDR3 sequence is 15 residues long. CDR3 in amino acids: CASSLEAGPFLEQFF. The DNA of the CDR3 is TGCGCCAGCAGCTTGGAAGCGGGACCTTTTCTCGAGCAGTTCTTC. Variable domain in full (rest from reference TRBV5-1 and TRBJ2-1): KAGVTQTPRYLIKTRGQQVTLSCSPISGHRSVSWYQQTPGQGLQFLFEYFSETQRNKGNFPGRFSGRQFSNSRSEMNVSTLELGDSALYLCASSLEAGPFLEQFFGPGTRLTVL.

The rearrangement links TRBV6-5 to TRBJ1-2; the D gene is possibly TRBD1 (5 bases). V was shortened by 6 bases and J by 4 bases, with 18 bases between the two germline ends. CDR1 is MNHEY and CDR2 is SVGAGI in the germline V gene. This CDR3 contains 15 residues. As DNA, the CDR3 is TGTGCCAGCAGGAAAACAGGTGCGGGGGGCTATGGCTACACCTTC. It specifies CASRKTGAGGYGYTF.

J is TRBJ2-5 and V is TRBV2; weak D call: TRBD1 (6 bases). CDR1 is SNHLY and CDR2 is FYNNEI in the germline V gene. This CDR3 region has 13 residues. V lost 6 bases and J 4 bases, leaving 12 bases between the germline ends. This chain's CDR3 is CASSGGQRETQYF. CDR3 DNA sequence: TGTGCCAGCAGCGGCGGACAGCGAGAGACCCAGTACTTC.

The chain combines TRBV29-1 with TRBJ1-5; D unclear. Germline loops: CDR1 SQVTM, CDR2 ANQGSEA. V was pared by 6 bases and J by 2 bases, with 11 bases between. This CDR3 contains 13 residues. CDR3 sequence (DNA): TGCAGCGTGTGGGAAGGAGGCAATCAGCCCCAGCATTTT. Translated: CSVWEGGNQPQHF.

The V call is TRBV11-2, the J call TRBJ2-3; 7 nucleotides line up with TRBD2. This CDR3 is built from 16 residues. The ends lost 8 bases at V and 2 bases at J; junction bases unmatched: 13. CDR1 is SGHAT, CDR2 FQNNGV, per germline. DNA for the CDR3: TGTGCCAGCGGCCGCGGGGCTAGCGGTAACACAGATACGCAGTATTTT. Protein product: CASGRGASGNTDTQYF.

The chain couples TRBV10-3 to TRBJ2-1; D gene uncertain. This CDR3 spans 12 amino acids. The germline V gene encodes CDR1 ENHRY and CDR2 SYGVKD. Trimming pared 3 bases from V and 10 bases from J, leaving 10 bases between. The CDR3 reads CAISDGEDEQFF. The CDR3 DNA is TGTGCCATCAGTGACGGTGAGGACGAGCAGTTCTTC.

CDR3 coding DNA: TGTGCTAGTGGTTTGGGGACAGCAAATTATGGCTACACCTTC. It translates to CASGLGTANYGYTF. The chain couples TRBV12-5 to TRBJ1-2; a possible D gene is TRBD1 (6 bases). The ends were cut back, 1 base at V and 5 bases at J, with 11 bases in the middle. The CDR3 runs 14 residues. The germline V gene encodes CDR1 LGHNT and CDR2 FRNRAP.

The chain links TRBV5-1 to TRBJ2-2; no clear D gene. This CDR3 comprises 16 residues. Germline CDR1 SGHRS, CDR2 YFSETQ. V was pared by 1 base and J by 0 bases, with 10 bases between. Written as DNA, the CDR3 is TGCGCCAGCAGCTTGCCGGACGGTTCGAACACCGGGGAGCTGTTTTTT. Its protein is CASSLPDGSNTGELFF.

The V gene is TRBV19, the J gene TRBJ2-7; D remains unclear. V lost 5 bases and J 0 bases, leaving 5 bases between the germline ends. CDR1 LNHDA and CDR2 SQIVND come from the germline V gene (reference sequence). The CDR3 covers 12 residues. CDR3 sequence reads: CASSPASYEQYF. CDR3 nucleotide sequence: TGTGCCAGTAGTCCCGCCTCCTACGAGCAGTACTTC. Variable domain in full (rest from reference TRBV19 and TRBJ2-7): DGGITQSPKYLFRKEGQNVTLSCEQNLNHDAMYWYRQDPGQGLRLIYYSQIVNDFQKGDIAEGYSVSREKKESFPLTVTSAQKNPTAFYLCASSPASYEQYFGPGTRLTVT.

V gene TRBV28 combines with J gene TRBJ1-3, with D uncertain. CDR3 length: 12 residues. Trimming took off 4 bases at V and 5 bases at J, with 6 bases between the two ends. Germline assignment: CDR1 MDHEN and CDR2 SYDVKM. CDR3 DNA sequence: TGTGCCAGCAGTTCACGCCGAAACACCATATATTTT. Amino acid sequence: CASSSRRNTIYF.

The J gene is TRBJ2-3, the V gene TRBV6-1; TRBD2 aligns across 11 bases. The CDR3 runs to 15 residues. The germline V gene encodes CDR1 MNHNS and CDR2 SASEGT. With 7 bases clipped from V and 4 bases from J, the junction kept 7 bases outside the gene matches. CDR3 coding DNA: TGTGCCAGCATCGCAGCTAGCGGGAGGCCAGATACGCAGTATTTT. Amino acids: CASIAASGRPDTQYF.